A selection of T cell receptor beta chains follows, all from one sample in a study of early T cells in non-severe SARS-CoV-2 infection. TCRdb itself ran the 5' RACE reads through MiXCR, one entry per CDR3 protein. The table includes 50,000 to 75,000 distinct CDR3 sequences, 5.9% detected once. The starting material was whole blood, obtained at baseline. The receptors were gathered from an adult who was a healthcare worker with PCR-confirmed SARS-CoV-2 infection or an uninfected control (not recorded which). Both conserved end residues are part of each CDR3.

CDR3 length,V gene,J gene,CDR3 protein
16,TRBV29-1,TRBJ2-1,CSASPQAGSSYNEQFF
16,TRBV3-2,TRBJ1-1,CASRRDPGQPNTEAFF
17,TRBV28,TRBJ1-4,CASSTITGGLANEKLFF
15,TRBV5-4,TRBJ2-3,CASSRGLADTDTQYF
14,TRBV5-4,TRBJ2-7,CASSLEDTSYEQYF
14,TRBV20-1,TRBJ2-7,CSGLGGGAAYEQYF
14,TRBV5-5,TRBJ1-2,CASSLKEEVYGYTF
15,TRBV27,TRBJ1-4,CASSYEGTGREKLFF
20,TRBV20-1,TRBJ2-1,CSARGLAGPGPSGPYNEQFF
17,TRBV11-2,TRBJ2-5,CASSQRAGGWVTETQYF
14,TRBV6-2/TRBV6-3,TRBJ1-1,CASNARDRENEAFF
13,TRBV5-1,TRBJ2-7,CASSPGVPYEQYF
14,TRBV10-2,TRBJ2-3,CASSELAGVGTQYF
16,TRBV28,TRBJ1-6,CASSFLRSWGNSPLHF
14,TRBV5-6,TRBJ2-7,CASSLSRLAIEQYF